This T cell receptor (beta chain) is from a study of Ad26.COV2.S vaccination and SARS-CoV-2 variants. Overall study findings and caveats: Substantial breadth was reported for post-vaccination spike-specific CD8+ and CD4+ T cells.

Generated by immunoSEQ multiplex PCR, the TCRdb table keeps only in-frame clones and is missing some. Seen here are approximately 350,000 clones, 83% observed once, and the top ten hold about 7.4%. The treatment denotes: roughly 19 received Ad26.COV2.S at low or high dose, single or two shots; 5 received placebo; per-sample allocation not given. Collection of samples fell on day 63 after the first vaccine or placebo injection. Trimming took 0 bases from V and 6 from J, leaving 11 bases between them. The CDR3 sequence is 14 residues long. Looked up from germline, CDR1 is ENHRY and CDR2 is SYGVKD. About this clone itself: As yet, its antigen is unknown.

The chain has TRBV10-3 and TRBJ1-2; no reliable D call. The starting material was peripheral blood, obtained in a trial of Ad26.COV2.S vaccine versus placebo. The clonotype originates from a person between 18 and 65 years old who received the Ad26.COV2.S COVID-19 vaccine or a placebo. CDR3 amino acids: CAISESLLGNGYTF. In nucleotides, the CDR3 is TGTGCCATCAGTGAGTCGTTATTGGGGAATGGCTACACCTTC.